These T cell receptor beta chains were read from a single sample in a study of vaccination and CD4 T cells after COVID-19. Via MiXCR, TCRdb re-called the PCR reads, giving one row per CDR3 protein. The sample comprises some 21,000 distinct CDR3 sequences, 42% of which are singletons, and about 25% rests with the top ten. Their antigens remain unidentified. The sample was CD4+ T cells from blood, cultured in vitro, taken before SARS-CoV-2 vaccination. These TCRs come from a human donor who received a COVID-19 vaccine. Each CDR3 is given with its conserved first and last residue. D genes are given only for firm matches. Clone size is not always given. Where it is, it says once, few, many or a class for expanded clones.

>few|TRBV15|TRBD1|TRBJ1-2
TGTGCCACCAGCAGAGGAGGGACAGACTATGGCTACACCTTC
CATSRGGTDYGYTF
>few|TRBV25-1|.|TRBJ1-1
TGTGCCAGCAGTGGCACCCGGGGCACTGAAGCTTTCTTT
CASSGTRGTEAFF
>once|TRBV12-3/TRBV12-4|.|TRBJ1-2
TGTGCCAGCAGTTCTCGGGGAAGGGGGGCTAAGGACTATGGCTACACCTTC
CASSSRGRGAKDYGYTF
>.|TRBV15|TRBD2|TRBJ2-3
TGTGCCACCAGCAGCTCTGGGGGGGGGTACGCAGATACGCAGTATTTT
CATSSSGGGYADTQYF
>once|TRBV19|TRBD1|TRBJ1-1
TGTGCCAGTAGTATGGGACAGGGGGCGGGATCAGTCACTGAAGCTTTCTTT
CASSMGQGAGSVTEAFF
>.|TRBV29-1|TRBD1|TRBJ1-1
TGCAGCGTTCTGGACAGGGGACGGACTGAAGCTTTCTTT
CSVLDRGRTEAFF
>.|TRBV12-3/TRBV12-4|.|TRBJ1-6
TGTGCCAGCAGCCACCACAGCGGATTGGGGGTTAGCTCCTATAATTCACCCCTCCACTTT
CASSHHSGLGVSSYNSPLHF
>few|TRBV4-1|.|TRBJ2-3
TGCGCCAGCAGCCAAGGGGTCGGGGTGGGCACAGATACGCAGTATTTT
CASSQGVGVGTDTQYF
>.|TRBV19|.|TRBJ1-5
TGTGCCAGTAGTATAGTCGGGGAGAGGCAGCCCCAGCATTTT
CASSIVGERQPQHF
>.|TRBV7-2|.|TRBJ1-1
TGTGCCAGCAGACGGCTGCTGAACACTGAAGCTTTCTTT
CASRRLLNTEAFF
>few|TRBV7-9|TRBD2|TRBJ2-2
TGTGCCAGCAGCCCTCGACTAGCGGGGGGGCCGAAGGGCGGGGAGCTGTTTTTT
CASSPRLAGGPKGGELFF
>.|TRBV19|TRBD2|TRBJ2-3
TGTGCCAGTAGTTGGCGGGGAGGGACAGATACGCAGTATTTT
CASSWRGGTDTQYF
>.|TRBV5-1|.|TRBJ1-1
TGCGCCACAAATTCGGGGGGCGCGAACACTGAAGCTTTCTTT
CATNSGGANTEAFF
>.|TRBV12-5|.|TRBJ1-1
TGTGCTAGTGGTTTGAACGGGGGGACTGAAGCTTTCTTT
CASGLNGGTEAFF
>.|TRBV6-1|TRBD1|TRBJ1-6
TGTGCCAGCAGTCCCGGGACAGGGGCTAGCTCCTATAATTCACCCCTCCACTTT
CASSPGTGASSYNSPLHF
>few|TRBV6-1|TRBD2|TRBJ2-2
TGTGCCACGCGTGGGGCTAGCGGGGGCCGGGGCACCGGGGAGCTGTTTTTT
CATRGASGGRGTGELFF
>.|TRBV30|.|TRBJ2-2
TGTGCCTGGAGTGACGCGAACACCGGGGAGCTGTTTTTT
CAWSDANTGELFF
>.|TRBV29-1|TRBD2|TRBJ2-1
TGCAGCGGCGGGACTAGCGGGGGGGTGATCAATGAGCAGTTCTTC
CSGGTSGGVINEQFF